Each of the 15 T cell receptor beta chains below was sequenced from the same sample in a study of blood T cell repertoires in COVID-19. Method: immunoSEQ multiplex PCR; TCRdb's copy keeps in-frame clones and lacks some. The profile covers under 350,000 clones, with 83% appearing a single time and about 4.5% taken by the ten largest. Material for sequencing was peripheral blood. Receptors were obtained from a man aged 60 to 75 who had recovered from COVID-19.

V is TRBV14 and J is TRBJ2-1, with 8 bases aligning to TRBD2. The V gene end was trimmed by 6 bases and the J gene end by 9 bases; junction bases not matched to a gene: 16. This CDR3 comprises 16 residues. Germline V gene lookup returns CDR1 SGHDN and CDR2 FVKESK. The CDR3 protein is CASSSPGLGPSTEQFF. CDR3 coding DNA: TGTGCCAGCAGTTCGCCGGGACTAGGGCCATCCACTGAGCAGTTCTTC.

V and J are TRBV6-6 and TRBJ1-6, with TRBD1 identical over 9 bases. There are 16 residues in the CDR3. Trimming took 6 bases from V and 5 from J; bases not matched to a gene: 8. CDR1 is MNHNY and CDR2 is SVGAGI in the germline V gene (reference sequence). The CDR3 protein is CASRTSTGGNNSPLHF. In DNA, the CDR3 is TGTGCCAGCAGGACCTCGACAGGGGGGAATAATTCACCCCTCCACTTT.

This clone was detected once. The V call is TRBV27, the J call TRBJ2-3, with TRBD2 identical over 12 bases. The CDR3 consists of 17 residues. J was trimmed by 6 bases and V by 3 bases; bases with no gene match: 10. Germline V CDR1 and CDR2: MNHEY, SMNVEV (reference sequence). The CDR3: CASSFLAGGPIRDTQYF. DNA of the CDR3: TGTGCCAGCAGTTTCCTAGCGGGGGGGCCTATTCGGGATACGCAGTATTTT.

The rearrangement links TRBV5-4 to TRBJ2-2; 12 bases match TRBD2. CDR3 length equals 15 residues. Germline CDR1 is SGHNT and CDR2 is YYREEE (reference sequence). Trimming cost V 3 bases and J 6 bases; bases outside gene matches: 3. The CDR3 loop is CASSSGLAGSGELFF. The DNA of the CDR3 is TGTGCCAGCAGCTCGGGACTAGCGGGTTCCGGGGAGCTGTTTTTT. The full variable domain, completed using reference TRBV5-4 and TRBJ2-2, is ETGVTQSPTHLIKTRGQQVTLRCSSQSGHNTVSWYQQALGQGPQFIFQYYREEENGRGNFPPRFSGLQFPNYSSELNVNALELDDSALYLCASSSGLAGSGELFFGEGSRLTVL.

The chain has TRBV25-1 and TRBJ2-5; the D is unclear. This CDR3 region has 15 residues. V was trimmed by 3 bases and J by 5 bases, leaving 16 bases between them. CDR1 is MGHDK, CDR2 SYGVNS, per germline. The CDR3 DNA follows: TGTGCCAGCAGTGATTCAAGAGGAGTTGGGGAGACCCAGTACTTC. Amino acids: CASSDSRGVGETQYF.

The CDR3 region has the DNA TGTGCCAGTAGCCCGACAGGGACGTTGAACACTGAAGCTTTCTTT. Protein sequence: CASSPTGTLNTEAFF. The chain combines TRBV19 with TRBJ1-1; TRBD1 matches at 7 bases. This CDR3 region has 15 residues. V lost 6 bases, J lost 0 bases, and 7 bases stayed unmatched. Germline CDR1 and CDR2: LNHDA and SQIVND (reference sequence). The full variable domain, its missing parts supplied by reference TRBV19 and TRBJ1-1, is DGGITQSPKYLFRKEGQNVTLSCEQNLNHDAMYWYRQDPGQGLRLIYYSQIVNDFQKGDIAEGYSVSREKKESFPLTVTSAQKNPTAFYLCASSPTGTLNTEAFFGQGTRLTVV.

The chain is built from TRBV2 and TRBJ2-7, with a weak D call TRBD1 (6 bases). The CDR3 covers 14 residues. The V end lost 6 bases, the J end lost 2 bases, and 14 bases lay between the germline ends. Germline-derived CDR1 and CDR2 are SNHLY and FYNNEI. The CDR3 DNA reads TGTGCCAGCAGCTACGGACAGCGTACCTACGAGCAGTACTTC. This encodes CASSYGQRTYEQYF.

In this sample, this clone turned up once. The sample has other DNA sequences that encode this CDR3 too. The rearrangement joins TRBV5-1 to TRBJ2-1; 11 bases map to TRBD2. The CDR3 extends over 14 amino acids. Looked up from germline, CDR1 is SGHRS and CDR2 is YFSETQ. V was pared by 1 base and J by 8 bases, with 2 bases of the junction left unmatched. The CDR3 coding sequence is TGCGCCAGCAGCTTGACTAGCGGGAGCCATGAGCAGTTCTTC. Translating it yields CASSLTSGSHEQFF.

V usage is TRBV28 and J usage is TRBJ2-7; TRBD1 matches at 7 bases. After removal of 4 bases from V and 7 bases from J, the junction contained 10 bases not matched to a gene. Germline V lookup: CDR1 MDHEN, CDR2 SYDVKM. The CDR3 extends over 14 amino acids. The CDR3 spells CASSWTGKGSEQYF. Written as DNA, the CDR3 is TGTGCCAGCAGTTGGACAGGCAAAGGGTCTGAGCAGTACTTC.

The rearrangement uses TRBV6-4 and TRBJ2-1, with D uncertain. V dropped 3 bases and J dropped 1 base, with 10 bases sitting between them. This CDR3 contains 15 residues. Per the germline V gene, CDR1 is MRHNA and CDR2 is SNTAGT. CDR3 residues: CASSEELFSYNEQFF. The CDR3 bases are TGTGCCAGCAGTGAAGAACTATTTTCCTACAATGAGCAGTTCTTC.

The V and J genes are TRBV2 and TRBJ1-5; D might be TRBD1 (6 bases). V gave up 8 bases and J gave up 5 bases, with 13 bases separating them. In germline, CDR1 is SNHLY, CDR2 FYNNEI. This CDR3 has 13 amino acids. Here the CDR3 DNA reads TGTGCCAGCGTAGGGGGACGGGATCAGCCCCAGCATTTT. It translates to CASVGGRDQPQHF.

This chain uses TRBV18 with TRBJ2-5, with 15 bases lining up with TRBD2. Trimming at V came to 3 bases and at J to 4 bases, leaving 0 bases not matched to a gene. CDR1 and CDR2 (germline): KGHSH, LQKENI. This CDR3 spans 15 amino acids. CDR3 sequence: CASSPGLAGGETQYF. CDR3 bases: TGTGCCAGCTCACCGGGACTAGCGGGAGGAGAGACCCAGTACTTC. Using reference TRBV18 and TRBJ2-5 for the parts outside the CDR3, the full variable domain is NAGVMQNPRHLVRRRGQEARLRCSPMKGHSHVYWYRQLPEEGLKFMVYLQKENIIDESGMPKERFSAEFPKEGPSILRIQQVVRGDSAAYFCASSPGLAGGETQYFGPGTRLLVL.

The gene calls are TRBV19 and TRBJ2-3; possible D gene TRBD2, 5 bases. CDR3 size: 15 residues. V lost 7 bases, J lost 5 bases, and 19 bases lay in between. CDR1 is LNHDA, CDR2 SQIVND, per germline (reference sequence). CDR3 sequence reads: CASKVTGSPQDTQYF. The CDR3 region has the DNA TGTGCCAGTAAGGTAACTGGGAGCCCCCAAGATACGCAGTATTTT. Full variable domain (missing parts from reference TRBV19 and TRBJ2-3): DGGITQSPKYLFRKEGQNVTLSCEQNLNHDAMYWYRQDPGQGLRLIYYSQIVNDFQKGDIAEGYSVSREKKESFPLTVTSAQKNPTAFYLCASKVTGSPQDTQYFGPGTRLTVL.

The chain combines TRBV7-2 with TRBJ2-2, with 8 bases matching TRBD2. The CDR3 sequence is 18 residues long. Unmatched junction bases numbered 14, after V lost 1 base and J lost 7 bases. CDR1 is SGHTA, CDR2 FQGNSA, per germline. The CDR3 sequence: CASSLGLASYRPGGELFF. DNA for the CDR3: TGTGCCAGCAGCTTAGGACTAGCGTCCTATCGACCCGGCGGGGAGCTGTTTTTT.

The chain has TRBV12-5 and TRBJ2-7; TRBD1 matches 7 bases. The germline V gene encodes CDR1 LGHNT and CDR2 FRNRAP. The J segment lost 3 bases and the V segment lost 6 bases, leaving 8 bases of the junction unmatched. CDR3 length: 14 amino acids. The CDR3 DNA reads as TGTGCTAGTGGCTTACCGGGACAGAGCTACGAGCAGTACTTC. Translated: CASGLPGQSYEQYF.